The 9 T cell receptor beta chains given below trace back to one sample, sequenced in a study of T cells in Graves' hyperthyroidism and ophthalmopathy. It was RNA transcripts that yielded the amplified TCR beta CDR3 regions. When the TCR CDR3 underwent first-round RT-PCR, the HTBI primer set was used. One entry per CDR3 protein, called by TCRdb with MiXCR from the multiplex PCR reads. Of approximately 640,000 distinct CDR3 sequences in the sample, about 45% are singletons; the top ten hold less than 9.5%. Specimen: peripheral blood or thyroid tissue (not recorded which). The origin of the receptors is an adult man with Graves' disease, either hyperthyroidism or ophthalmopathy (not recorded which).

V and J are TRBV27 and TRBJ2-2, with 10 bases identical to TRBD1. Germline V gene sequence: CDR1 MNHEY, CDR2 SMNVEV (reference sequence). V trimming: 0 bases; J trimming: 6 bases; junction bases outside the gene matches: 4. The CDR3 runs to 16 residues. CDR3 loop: CASSLSDRGIAGELFF. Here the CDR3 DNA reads TGTGCCAGCAGTTTATCGGACAGGGGGATTGCCGGGGAGCTGTTTTTT.

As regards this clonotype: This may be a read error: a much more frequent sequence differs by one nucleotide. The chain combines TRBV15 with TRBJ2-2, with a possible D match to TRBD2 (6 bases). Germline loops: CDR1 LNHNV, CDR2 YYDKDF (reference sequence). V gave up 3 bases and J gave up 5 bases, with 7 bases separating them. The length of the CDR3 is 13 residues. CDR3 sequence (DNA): TGTGCCACCAGCAGGCGGGGAACCGGGGAGCTGTTTTTT. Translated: CATSRRGTGELFF.

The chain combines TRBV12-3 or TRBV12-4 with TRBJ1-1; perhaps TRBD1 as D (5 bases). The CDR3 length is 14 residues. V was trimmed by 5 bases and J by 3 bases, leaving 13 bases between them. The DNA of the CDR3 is TGTGCCAGCAGTCACAGGAACATGGACACTGAAGCTTTCTTT. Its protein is CASSHRNMDTEAFF.

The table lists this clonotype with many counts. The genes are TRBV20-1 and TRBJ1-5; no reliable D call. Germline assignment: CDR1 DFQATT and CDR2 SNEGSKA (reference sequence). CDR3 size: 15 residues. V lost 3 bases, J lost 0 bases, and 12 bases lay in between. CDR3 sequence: CSASVGTGSNQPQHF. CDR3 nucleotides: TGCAGTGCTAGTGTGGGCACGGGTAGCAATCAGCCCCAGCATTTT.

In DNA, the CDR3 is TGTGCCACCAGCCCCCGGGACAGGGGCGGCGATCAGCCCCAGCATTTT. Protein: CATSPRDRGGDQPQHF. The gene calls are TRBV15 and TRBJ1-5, with 10 bases identical to TRBD1. Germline values: CDR1 LNHNV, CDR2 YYDKDF (reference sequence). The J segment lost 5 bases and the V segment lost 5 bases, leaving 9 bases of the junction unmatched. The CDR3 runs 16 residues.

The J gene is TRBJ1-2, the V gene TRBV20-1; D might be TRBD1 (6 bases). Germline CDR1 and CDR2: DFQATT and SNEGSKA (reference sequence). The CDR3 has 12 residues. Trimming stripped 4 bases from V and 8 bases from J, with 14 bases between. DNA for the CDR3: TGCAGTGCTACTTCCGGGACACGGGGCTACACCTTC. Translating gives CSATSGTRGYTF.

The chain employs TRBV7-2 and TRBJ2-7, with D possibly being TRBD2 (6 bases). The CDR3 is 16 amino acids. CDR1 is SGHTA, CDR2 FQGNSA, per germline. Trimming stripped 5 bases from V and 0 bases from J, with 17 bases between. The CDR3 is CASSIDGGGTSYEQYF. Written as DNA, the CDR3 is TGTGCCAGCAGCATAGATGGGGGAGGAACCTCCTACGAGCAGTACTTC. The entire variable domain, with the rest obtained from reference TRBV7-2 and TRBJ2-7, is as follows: GAGVSQSPSNKVTEKGKDVELRCDPISGHTALYWYRQSLGQGLEFLIYFQGNSAPDKSGLPSDRFSAERTGGSVSTLTIQRTQQEDSAVYLCASSIDGGGTSYEQYFGPGTRLTVT.

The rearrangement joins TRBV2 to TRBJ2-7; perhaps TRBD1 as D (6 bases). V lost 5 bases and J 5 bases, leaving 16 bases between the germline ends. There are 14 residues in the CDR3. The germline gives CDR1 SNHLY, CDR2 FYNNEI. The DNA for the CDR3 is TGTGCCAGCAGTTTCAGGGGCGAGGCTCACGAGCAGTACTTC. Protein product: CASSFRGEAHEQYF.

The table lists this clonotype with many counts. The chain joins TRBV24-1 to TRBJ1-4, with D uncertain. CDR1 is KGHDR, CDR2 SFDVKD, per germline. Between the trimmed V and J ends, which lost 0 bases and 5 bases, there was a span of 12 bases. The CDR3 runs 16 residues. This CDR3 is CATSDLTIQANEKLFF. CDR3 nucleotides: TGTGCCACCAGTGATTTGACGATTCAGGCAAATGAAAAACTGTTTTTT.